Below are 23 T cell receptor beta chains sequenced from a single sample in a study of control samples from healthy donors and cancer patients. Data came from immunoSEQ multiplex PCR; TCRdb stores just in-frame clones and leaves some out. The sample shows approximately 52,000 clones, about 96% of them seen only once. Sequenced material: blood. Receptors were obtained from a woman younger than 35 in good health.

The chain couples TRBV5-1 to TRBJ1-1, with no clear D. Trimming removed 0 bases from V and 8 bases from J, with 11 bases in between. The CDR3 consists of 13 residues. Germline CDR1 SGHRS, CDR2 YFSETQ. CDR3 in amino acids: CASSLDLLVEAFF. CDR3 bases: TGCGCCAGCAGCTTGGACTTATTGGTAGAAGCTTTCTTT.

In its sample, this clone was seen once. The rearrangement links TRBV18 to TRBJ2-3; 11 bases match TRBD2. Germline lookup yields CDR1 KGHSH and CDR2 LQKENI. The CDR3 runs 15 residues. V lost 3 bases to trimming and J lost 9 bases; unmatched junction nucleotides: 8. The CDR3 loop reads CASSPELAGARTQYF. CDR3 nucleotide sequence: TGTGCCAGCTCACCCGAACTAGCGGGGGCCCGAACGCAGTATTTT.

The genes are TRBV5-1 and TRBJ1-1; a possible D gene is TRBD1 (6 bases). The CDR3 is 15 amino acids. The V and J ends lost 4 bases and 7 bases respectively, with 20 bases between them. Germline lookup yields CDR1 SGHRS and CDR2 YFSETQ. The CDR3 DNA is TGCGCCAGCAGCGCATCTACCAGGGGTGTCGGTGAAGCTTTCTTT. It is translated as CASSASTRGVGEAFF.

V usage is TRBV15 and J usage is TRBJ1-5, with 7 bases that match TRBD1. With 1 base clipped from V and 3 bases from J, the junction kept 9 bases outside the gene matches. The CDR3 sequence is 17 residues long. In germline, CDR1 is LNHNV, CDR2 YYDKDF (reference sequence). The CDR3 DNA sequence: TGTGCCACCAGCAGAGGGGACAGCCCTGGTCTCAATCAGCCCCAGCATTTT. Translation gives CATSRGDSPGLNQPQHF.

This clone has a single count. The CDR3 loop is CASSHTTLPPRGYTF. In DNA, the CDR3 is TGTGCCAGCAGCCATACGACACTCCCCCCAAGGGGCTACACCTTC. The chain carries TRBV3-1 (or the pseudogene TRBV3-2) and TRBJ1-2; no firm D call. V was trimmed by 3 bases and J by 8 bases, leaving 19 bases between them. The germline V gene encodes CDR1 LGHDT and CDR2 YNNKEL (reference sequence). CDR3 length: 15 amino acids.

The V and J genes are TRBV7-9 and TRBJ1-5; D may be TRBD1 (5 bases). This CDR3 has 15 residues. The germline V gene has CDR1 SEHNR and CDR2 FQNEAQ (reference sequence). The germline V and J ends were trimmed by 4 bases and 0 bases, with 10 bases remaining between them. The DNA of the CDR3 is TGTGCCAGCAGCTCCGGGGCTCATAGCAATCAGCCCCAGCATTTT. It yields the protein CASSSGAHSNQPQHF.

The chain links TRBV5-1 to TRBJ2-3; D ambiguous. The germline CDR1 and CDR2 sequences are SGHRS and YFSETQ. The CDR3 is 14 amino acids. V was clipped by 1 base and J by 2 bases, with 8 bases between them. The chain's CDR3 is CASSLKCPTDTQYF. The CDR3 region has the DNA TGCGCCAGCAGCTTGAAATGCCCCACAGATACGCAGTATTTT.

J is TRBJ2-2 and V is TRBV4-2; 9 bases agree with TRBD1. Trimming removed 3 bases from V and 6 bases from J; junction bases left unmatched: 5. Germline V lookup: CDR1 LGHNA, CDR2 YNFKEQ. The CDR3 totals 15 residues. Here the CDR3 DNA reads TGTGCCAGCAGCCATTCCGGGACAGGGCCCGGGGAGCTGTTTTTT. Encoded protein: CASSHSGTGPGELFF.

The gene calls are TRBV9 and TRBJ2-1, with TRBD1 matching 8 bases. CDR3 size: 16 residues. CDR1 and CDR2 from the germline V gene are SGDLS and YYNGEE. Trimming at V came to 3 bases and at J to 8 bases, leaving 13 bases not matched to a gene. CDR3 region: CASSALGRGRNDEQFF. CDR3 DNA sequence: TGTGCCAGCAGCGCCCTTGGCAGGGGGCGCAACGATGAGCAGTTCTTC. Variable domain in full (rest from reference TRBV9 and TRBJ2-1): DSGVTQTPKHLITATGQRVTLRCSPRSGDLSVYWYQQSLDQGLQFLIQYYNGEERAKGNILERFSAQQFPDLHSELNLSSLELGDSALYFCASSALGRGRNDEQFFGPGTRLTVL.

The chain carries TRBV4-3 and TRBJ2-1; the match to TRBD1 covers 8 bases. Germline trimming cut 0 bases from V and 5 bases from J; bases unmatched to any gene: 12. The CDR3 runs to 18 residues. The germline CDR1 and CDR2 sequences are LGHNA and YSLEER. CDR3 sequence: CASSQDFSGQGEDNEQFF. Written as DNA, the CDR3 is TGCGCCAGCAGCCAAGATTTCTCCGGACAGGGAGAGGACAATGAGCAGTTCTTC.

The chain employs TRBV5-1 and TRBJ2-5; 7 bases fit TRBD2. This CDR3 has 16 residues. J was trimmed by 2 bases and V by 0 bases; bases with no gene match: 7. CDR1 and CDR2 (germline): SGHRS, YFSETQ. CDR3 sequence (DNA): TGCGCCAGCAGCTTGGGGCGGCGGGAGCTACAAGAGACCCAGTACTTC. This codes for CASSLGRRELQETQYF.

Notes on this clone: One end of the junction does not line up with germline, which may come from a read error. Other DNA sequences from this sample encode an identical CDR3 as well. The V and J genes are TRBV20-1 and TRBJ1-5; no clear D gene. The CDR3 extends over 13 amino acids. The V gene's germline CDR1 is DFQATT and CDR2 SNEGSKA (reference sequence). CDR3 loop: CSASLRSNQPQHF. CDR3 DNA: TGCAGTGCTAGTTTGCGTAGCAACCAGCCCCAGCATTTT.

The V and J genes are TRBV30 and TRBJ1-2; D uncertain. CDR1 is GTSNPN, CDR2 SVGIG, per germline (reference sequence). The ends were cut back, 0 bases at V and 3 bases at J, with 11 bases in the middle. The CDR3 is made up of 14 amino acids. This CDR3 is CAWSVYPGHYGYTF. The CDR3 region has the DNA TGTGCCTGGAGTGTATATCCAGGTCACTATGGCTACACCTTC.

The chain combines TRBV27 with TRBJ2-7, with 7 bases matching TRBD1. Per the germline V gene, CDR1 is MNHEY and CDR2 is SMNVEV (reference sequence). The length of the CDR3 is 14 residues. The J segment lost 2 bases and the V segment lost 7 bases, leaving 8 bases of the junction unmatched. Here the CDR3 DNA reads TGTGCCAGCACTCCAGGGGACAGACCCTACGAGCAGTACTTC. Translating gives CASTPGDRPYEQYF.

V is TRBV3-1 (or the pseudogene TRBV3-2) and J is TRBJ1-1, with D tentatively TRBD1 (6 bases). Per the germline V gene, CDR1 is LGHDT and CDR2 is YNNKEL (reference sequence). This CDR3 has 14 amino acids. Trimming shortened V by 4 bases and J by 1 base, and 10 bases separated the two germline ends. The CDR3 is CASSRRDTNTEAFF. DNA of the CDR3: TGTGCCAGCAGCCGAAGGGACACGAACACTGAAGCTTTCTTT.

The genes are TRBV4-2 and TRBJ2-1; unclear D gene. V was clipped by 0 bases and J by 6 bases, with 6 bases between them. Per the germline V gene, CDR1 is LGHNA and CDR2 is YNFKEQ. CDR3 length: 13 amino acids. The chain's CDR3 is CASSQDEVNEQFF. The CDR3 nucleotides read TGTGCCAGCAGCCAAGATGAGGTCAATGAGCAGTTCTTC.

The genes are TRBV4-1 and TRBJ2-1; D gene uncertain. The CDR3 loop spans 13 amino acids. The germline V gene encodes CDR1 MGHRA and CDR2 YSYEKL. The germline V and J ends were trimmed by 1 base and 15 bases, with 16 bases remaining between them. CDR3 residues: CASSQVGVRLRFF. In DNA form, the CDR3 reads TGCGCCAGCAGCCAAGTAGGCGTCCGGTTAAGGTTCTTC.

This chain uses TRBV3-1 (or the pseudogene TRBV3-2) with TRBJ1-2, with D maybe TRBD1 (6 bases). Germline V lookup: CDR1 LGHDT, CDR2 YNNKEL (reference sequence). Trimming left V 3 bases short and J 1 base short, with 15 bases between. The CDR3 extends over 16 amino acids. The CDR3 spells CASSQSALDSNYGYTF. CDR3 nucleotide sequence: TGTGCCAGCAGCCAGTCGGCCCTGGACAGTAACTATGGCTACACCTTC.

V is TRBV10-2 and J is TRBJ2-6; D is ambiguous. Per the germline V gene, CDR1 is WSHSY and CDR2 is SAAADI. CDR3 size: 16 residues. V was pared by 2 bases and J by 1 base, with 9 bases between. The CDR3 coding sequence is TGCGCCAGCAGTGAGGAGGCGCTTTCTGGGGCCAACGTCCTGACTTTC. Residues: CASSEEALSGANVLTF.

The rearrangement uses TRBV11-2 and TRBJ1-2, with 7 bases that match TRBD1. Germline V gene lookup returns CDR1 SGHAT and CDR2 FQNNGV. V lost 5 bases to trimming and J lost 4 bases; unmatched junction nucleotides: 10. The CDR3 length is 15 residues. This CDR3 is CASSRNRGFGYGYTF. CDR3 nucleotide sequence: TGTGCCAGCAGCCGAAACAGGGGATTCGGCTATGGCTACACCTTC.

J is TRBJ1-1 and V is TRBV10-1, with D unclear. CDR1 and CDR2 from the germline V gene are WNHNN and SYGVQD (reference sequence). Deletions cut 4 bases from V and 0 bases from J, with 24 bases between. This CDR3 is 19 amino acids long. The CDR3 loop reads CASSVSGPDILRMNTEAFF. As DNA, the CDR3 is TGCGCCAGCAGTGTTAGTGGACCAGACATCCTTCGTATGAACACTGAAGCTTTCTTT.

V is TRBV6-1 and J is TRBJ1-2; weak D call: TRBD1 (6 bases). Germline V lookup: CDR1 MNHNS, CDR2 SASEGT. Trimming left V 1 base short and J 6 bases short, with 15 bases between. This CDR3 is built from 15 residues. DNA of the CDR3: TGTGCCAGCAGTGAAGAAGGGGCAGGGGTTAATGGCTACACCTTC. Its translation: CASSEEGAGVNGYTF.

The chain links TRBV7-2 to TRBJ2-5, with D uncertain. From germline, CDR1 is SGHTA and CDR2 FQGNSA. This CDR3 is 14 amino acids long. V lost 4 bases to trimming and J lost 2 bases, with 11 bases between them. For the CDR3, the DNA is TGTGCCAGCAGCTCTTTCGACTCGCAAGAGACCCAGTACTTC. It is translated as CASSSFDSQETQYF.